This TCR beta chain is from a study of blood T cell repertoires in COVID-19. Sequenced by immunoSEQ multiplex PCR; TCRdb stores in-frame clones only, minus some. The sample shows about 220,000 clones, 85% of them seen only once. The CDR3 covers 15 residues. Germline loops: CDR1 SGHNT, CDR2 YYREEE (reference sequence). Trimming shortened V by 3 bases and J by 0 bases, and 12 bases separated the two germline ends. The receptor comes from a woman aged 70-85 years with COVID-19, enrolled during active disease. This sequence joins TRBV5-4 and TRBJ1-1, with D perhaps matching TRBD1 (6 bases). The specimen sequenced was peripheral blood. The CDR3 reads CASSSGGLMNTEAFF. DNA of the CDR3: TGTGCCAGCAGCTCGGGGGGGCTTATGAACACTGAAGCTTTCTTT.